The present TCR beta chain was sequenced within a study of blood T cell repertoires in COVID-19. Study at large: Sample material is recorded as cDNA or gDNA derived from T cells, B-cell-depleted T cells, or PBMCs.

In the authors' workflow: The authors estimated nucleated cell counts from reference gene primer amplification. Sequencing used immunoSEQ multiplex PCR; TCRdb keeps in-frame clones, though not all of them. The DNA was the basis for D and trimming; V, J and clone size are from that table. The sample lists over 80,000 clones; around 80% were seen once. The ends lost 3 bases at V and 4 bases at J; junction bases unmatched: 1. The CDR3 totals 13 residues. Germline CDR1 is SGHNT and CDR2 is YENEEA. What was sequenced was peripheral blood. This chain links TRBV11-3 with TRBJ1-1; 8 nucleotides match TRBD1. This clonotype originated in a woman aged 60-75 years with acute or convalescent COVID-19. For the CDR3, the DNA is TGTGCCAGCAGCTTTACAGGGGGCACTGAAGCTTTCTTT. Translating gives CASSFTGGTEAFF. The full variable domain, in which reference TRBV11-3 and TRBJ1-1 provide the parts outside the CDR3, is EAGVVQSPRYKIIEKKQPVAFWCNPISGHNTLYWYLQNLGQGPELLIRYENEEAVDDSQLPKDRFSAERLKGVDSTLKIQPAELGDSAVYLCASSFTGGTEAFFGQGTRLTVV.